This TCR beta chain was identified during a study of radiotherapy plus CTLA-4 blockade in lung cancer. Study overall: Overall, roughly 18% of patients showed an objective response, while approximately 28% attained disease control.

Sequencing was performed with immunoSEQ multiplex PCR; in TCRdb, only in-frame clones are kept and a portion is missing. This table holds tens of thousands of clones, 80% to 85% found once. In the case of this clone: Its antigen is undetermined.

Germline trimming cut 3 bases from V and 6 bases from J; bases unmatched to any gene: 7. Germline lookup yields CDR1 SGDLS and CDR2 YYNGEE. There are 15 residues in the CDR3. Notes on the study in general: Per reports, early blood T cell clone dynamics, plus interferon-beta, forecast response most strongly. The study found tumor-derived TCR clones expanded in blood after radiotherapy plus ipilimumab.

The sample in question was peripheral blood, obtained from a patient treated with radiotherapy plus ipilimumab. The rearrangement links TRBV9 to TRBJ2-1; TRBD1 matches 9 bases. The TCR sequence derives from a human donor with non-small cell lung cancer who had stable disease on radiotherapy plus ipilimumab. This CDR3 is CASSAGTGSFNEQFF. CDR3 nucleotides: TGTGCCAGCAGCGCCGGGACAGGGAGTTTCAATGAGCAGTTCTTC.